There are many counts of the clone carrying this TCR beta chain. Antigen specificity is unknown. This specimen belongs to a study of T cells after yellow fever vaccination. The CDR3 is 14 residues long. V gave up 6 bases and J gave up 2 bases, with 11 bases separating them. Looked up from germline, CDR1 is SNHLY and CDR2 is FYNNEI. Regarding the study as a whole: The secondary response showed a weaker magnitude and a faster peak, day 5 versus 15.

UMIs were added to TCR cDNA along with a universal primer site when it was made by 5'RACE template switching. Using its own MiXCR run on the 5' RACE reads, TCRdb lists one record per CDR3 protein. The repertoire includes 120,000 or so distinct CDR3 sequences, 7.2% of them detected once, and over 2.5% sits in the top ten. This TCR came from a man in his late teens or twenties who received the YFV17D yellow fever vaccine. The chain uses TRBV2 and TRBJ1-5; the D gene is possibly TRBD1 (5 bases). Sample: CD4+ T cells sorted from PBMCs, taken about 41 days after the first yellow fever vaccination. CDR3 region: CASRGSGGNQPQHF. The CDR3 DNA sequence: TGTGCCAGCAGGGGGTCGGGGGGCAATCAGCCCCAGCATTTT.